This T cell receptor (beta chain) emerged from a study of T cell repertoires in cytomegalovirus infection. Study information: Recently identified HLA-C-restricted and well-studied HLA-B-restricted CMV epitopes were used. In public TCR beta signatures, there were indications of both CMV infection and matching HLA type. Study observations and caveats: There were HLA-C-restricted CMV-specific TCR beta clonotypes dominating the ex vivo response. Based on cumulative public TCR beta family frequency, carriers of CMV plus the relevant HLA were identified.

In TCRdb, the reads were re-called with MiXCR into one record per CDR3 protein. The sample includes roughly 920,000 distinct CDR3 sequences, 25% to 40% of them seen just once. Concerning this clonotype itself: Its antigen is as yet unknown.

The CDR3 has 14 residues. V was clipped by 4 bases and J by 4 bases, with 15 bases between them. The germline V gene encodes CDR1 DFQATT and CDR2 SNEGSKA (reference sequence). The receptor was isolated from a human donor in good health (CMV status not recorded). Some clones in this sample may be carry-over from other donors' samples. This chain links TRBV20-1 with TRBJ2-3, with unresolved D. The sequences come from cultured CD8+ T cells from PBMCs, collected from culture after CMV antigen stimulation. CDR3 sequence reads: CSAKARANADTQYF. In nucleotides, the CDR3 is TGCAGTGCTAAGGCTAGGGCTAATGCAGATACGCAGTATTTT.